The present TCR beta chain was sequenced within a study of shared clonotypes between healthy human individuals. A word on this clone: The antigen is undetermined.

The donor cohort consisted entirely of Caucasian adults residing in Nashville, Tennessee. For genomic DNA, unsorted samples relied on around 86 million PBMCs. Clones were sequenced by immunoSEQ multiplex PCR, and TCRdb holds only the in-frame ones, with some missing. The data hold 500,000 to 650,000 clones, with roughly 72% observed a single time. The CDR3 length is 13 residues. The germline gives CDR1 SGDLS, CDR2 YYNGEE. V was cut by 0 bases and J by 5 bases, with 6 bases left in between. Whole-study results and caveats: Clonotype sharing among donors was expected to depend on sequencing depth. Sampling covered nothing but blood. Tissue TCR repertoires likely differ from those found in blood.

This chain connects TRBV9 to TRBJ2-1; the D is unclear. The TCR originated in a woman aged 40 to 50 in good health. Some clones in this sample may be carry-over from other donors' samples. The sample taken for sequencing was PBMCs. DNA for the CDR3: TGTGCCAGCAGCGTAGATCCAAACAATGAGCAGTTCTTC. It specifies CASSVDPNNEQFF.